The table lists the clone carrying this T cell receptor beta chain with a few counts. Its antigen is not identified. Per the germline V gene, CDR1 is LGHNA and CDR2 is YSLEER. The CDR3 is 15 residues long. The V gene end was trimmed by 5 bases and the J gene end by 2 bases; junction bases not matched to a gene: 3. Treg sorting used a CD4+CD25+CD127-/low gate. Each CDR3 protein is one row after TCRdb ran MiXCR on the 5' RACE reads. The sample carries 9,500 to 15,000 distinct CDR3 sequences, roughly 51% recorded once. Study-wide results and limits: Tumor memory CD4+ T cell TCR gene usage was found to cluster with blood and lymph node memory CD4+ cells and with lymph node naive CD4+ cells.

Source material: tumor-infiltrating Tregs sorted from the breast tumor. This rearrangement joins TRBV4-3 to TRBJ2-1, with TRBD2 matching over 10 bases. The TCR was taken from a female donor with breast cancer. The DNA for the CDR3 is TGCGCCAGCAGCGCCAGCGGGAGGGCCTACAATGAGCAGTTCTTC. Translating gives CASSASGRAYNEQFF.